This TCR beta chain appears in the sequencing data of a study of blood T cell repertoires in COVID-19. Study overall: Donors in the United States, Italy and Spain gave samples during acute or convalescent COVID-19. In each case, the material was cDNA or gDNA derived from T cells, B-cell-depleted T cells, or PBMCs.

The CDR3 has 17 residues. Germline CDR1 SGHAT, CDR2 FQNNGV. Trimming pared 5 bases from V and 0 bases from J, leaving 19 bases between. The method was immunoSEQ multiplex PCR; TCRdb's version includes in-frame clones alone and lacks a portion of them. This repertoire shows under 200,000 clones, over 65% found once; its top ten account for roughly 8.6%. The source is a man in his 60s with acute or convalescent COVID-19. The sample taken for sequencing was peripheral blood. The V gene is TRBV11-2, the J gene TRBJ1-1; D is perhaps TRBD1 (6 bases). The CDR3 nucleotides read TGTGCCAGCAGCCCAAAACCGGGACAAACGATGAACACTGAAGCTTTCTTT. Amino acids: CASSPKPGQTMNTEAFF.